A selection of T cell receptor beta chains follows, all from one sample in a study of blood T cell repertoires in COVID-19. Profiled with immunoSEQ multiplex PCR; TCRdb holds only in-frame clones, not every one. The sample has nearly 55,000 clones, 86% seen once. Sample: peripheral blood. Receptors originate from an older man with active COVID-19. Both conserved end residues are part of each CDR3. D genes are given only for firm matches.

CASSEQPLYRDRVYGYTF	TGTGCCAGCAGCGAACAACCCTTATACCGGGACAGGGTCTATGGCTACACCTTC	TRBV9	TRBJ1-2	TRBD1
CASSTFSGEQFF	TGTGCCAGCAGCACCTTTTCGGGTGAGCAGTTCTTC	TRBV6-2/TRBV6-3	TRBJ2-1	NA
CASSPGGTGNTIYF	TGTGCCAGCAGCCCCGGGGGTACTGGAAACACCATATATTTT	TRBV5-4	TRBJ1-3	NA
CASSLGAGEETQYF	TGCGCCAGCAGCTTGGGGGCAGGGGAAGAGACCCAGTACTTC	TRBV5-1	TRBJ2-5	NA
CASSHGPGDEQYF	TGTGCCAGCAGCCATGGCCCGGGGGACGAGCAGTACTTC	TRBV4-2	TRBJ2-7	NA
CASNEDRTSEKLFF	TGTGCCAGCAACGAAGACAGGACATCAGAAAAACTGTTTTTT	TRBV6-5	TRBJ1-4	NA
CASSSPTGRGDGYTF	TGTGCCAGCAGCTCCCCCACGGGTCGAGGAGACGGCTACACCTTC	TRBV7-2	TRBJ1-2	NA
CASSSRTGGVEQYF	TGCGCCAGCAGCTCCCGGACAGGGGGCGTCGAGCAGTACTTC	TRBV5-1	TRBJ2-7	TRBD1
CASSQGTGGLETQYF	TGTGCCAGCAGTCAGGGGACAGGGGGCTTGGAGACCCAGTACTTC	TRBV27	TRBJ2-5	TRBD1
CASSPGTGSHEQYF	TGCGCCAGCAGCCCAGGGACAGGGTCCCACGAGCAGTACTTC	TRBV5-1	TRBJ2-7	TRBD1
CATSDFGEQPQHF	TGTGCCACCAGTGATTTCGGGGAACAGCCCCAGCATTTT	TRBV24-1	TRBJ1-5	NA
CASGSGTGFSETQYF	TGTGCTAGTGGTTCCGGGACAGGGTTCTCGGAGACCCAGTACTTC	TRBV12-5	TRBJ2-5	TRBD1
CASSVATAGGAETQYF	TGTGCCAGCAGCGTAGCTACGGCAGGGGGCGCAGAGACCCAGTACTTC	TRBV9	TRBJ2-5	TRBD1
CASSLGMGAPNTEAFF	TGTGCCAGCAGCTTGGGTATGGGCGCTCCGAACACTGAAGCTTTCTTT	TRBV5-5	TRBJ1-1	NA
CAISEGQREETQYF	TGTGCCATCAGTGAGGGACAGAGGGAAGAGACCCAGTACTTC	TRBV10-3	TRBJ2-5	NA